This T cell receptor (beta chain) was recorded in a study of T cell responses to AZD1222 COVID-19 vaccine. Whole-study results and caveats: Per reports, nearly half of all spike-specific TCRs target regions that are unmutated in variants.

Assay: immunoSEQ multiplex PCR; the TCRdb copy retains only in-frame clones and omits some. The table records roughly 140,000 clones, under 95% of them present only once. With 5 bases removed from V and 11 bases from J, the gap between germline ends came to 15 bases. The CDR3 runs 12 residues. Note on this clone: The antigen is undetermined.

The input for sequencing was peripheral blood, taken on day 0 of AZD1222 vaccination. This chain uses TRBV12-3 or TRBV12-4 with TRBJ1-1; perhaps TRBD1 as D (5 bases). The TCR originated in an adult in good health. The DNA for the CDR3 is TGTGCCAGCAGTAAGCTAGGGTGGGGGGCTTTCTTT. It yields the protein CASSKLGWGAFF.